The clone carrying this TCR beta chain was seen ten or more times. No cell fractionation was done, so the repertoire covers all unsorted peripheral blood T cells. About 450 ng RNA was reverse transcribed with alpha and beta constant-region primers. Separate chain-specific third strand synthesis with multiplexing indices produced the alpha and beta libraries. TCRdb recomputed calls from the 5' RACE reads with MiXCR, one row per CDR3 protein. This table has more than 15,000 distinct CDR3 sequences, approximately 5% appearing once. This record comes from a study of HIV-infected patients and healthy controls. This CDR3 has 15 amino acids. The germline gives CDR1 LNHDA, CDR2 SQIVND (reference sequence). The V end lost 5 bases, the J end lost 5 bases, and 16 bases lay between the germline ends.

This clonotype was obtained from an adult in good health. J is TRBJ2-1 and V is TRBV19; D is undetermined. Source material: blood. CDR3 nucleotides: TGTGCCAGTAGTTTGACCTTGTCGAGCCACAATGAGCAGTTCTTC. Translated, it gives CASSLTLSSHNEQFF. Drawing the rest from reference TRBV19 and TRBJ2-1, the complete variable domain is DGGITQSPKYLFRKEGQNVTLSCEQNLNHDAMYWYRQDPGQGLRLIYYSQIVNDFQKGDIAEGYSVSREKKESFPLTVTSAQKNPTAFYLCASSLTLSSHNEQFFGPGTRLTVL.